This is a list of T cell receptor beta chains from one sample in a study of chemoradiotherapy in HPV16-positive cancers. Assay used: immunoSEQ multiplex PCR; TCRdb lists only in-frame clones, some missing. The sample has 1,500 to 2,000 clones, approximately 95% seen once. Sample: tumor tissue, taken from a patient who underwent chemoradiotherapy. These receptors were taken from a human donor with HPV-associated anogenital cancer. The CDR3 runs from the conserved cysteine through the conserved F or W. The D gene is left open where the match is weak.

v_call	j_call	d_call	cdr3_nt	cdr3_aa
TRBV6-6	TRBJ1-5	.	TGTGCCAGCAGTTTTTCAGGGGGCAATCAGCCCCAGCATTTT	CASSFSGGNQPQHF